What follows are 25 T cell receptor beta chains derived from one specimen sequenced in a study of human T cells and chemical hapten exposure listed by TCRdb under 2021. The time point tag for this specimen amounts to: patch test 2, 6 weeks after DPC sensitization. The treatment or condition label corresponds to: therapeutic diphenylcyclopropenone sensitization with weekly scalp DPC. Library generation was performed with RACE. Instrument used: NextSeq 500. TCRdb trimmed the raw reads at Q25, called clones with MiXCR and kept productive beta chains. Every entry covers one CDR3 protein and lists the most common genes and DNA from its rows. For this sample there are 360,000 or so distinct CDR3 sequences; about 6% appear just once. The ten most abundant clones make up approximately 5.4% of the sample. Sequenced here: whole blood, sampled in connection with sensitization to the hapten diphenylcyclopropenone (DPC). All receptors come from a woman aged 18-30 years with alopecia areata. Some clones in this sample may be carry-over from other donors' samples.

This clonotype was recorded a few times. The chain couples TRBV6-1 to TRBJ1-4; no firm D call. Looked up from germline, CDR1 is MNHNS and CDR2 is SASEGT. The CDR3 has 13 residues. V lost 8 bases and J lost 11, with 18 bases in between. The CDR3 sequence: CASSPWVMKKLFF. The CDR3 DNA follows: TGTGCCAGCTCCCCGTGGGTAATGAAGAAACTGTTTTTT.

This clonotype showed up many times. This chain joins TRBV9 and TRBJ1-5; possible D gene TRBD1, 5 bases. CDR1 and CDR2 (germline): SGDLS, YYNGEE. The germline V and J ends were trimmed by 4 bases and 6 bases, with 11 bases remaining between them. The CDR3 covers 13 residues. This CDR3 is CASSLGGFQPQHF. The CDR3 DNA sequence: TGTGCCAGCAGCTTGGGGGGGTTTCAGCCCCAGCATTTT.

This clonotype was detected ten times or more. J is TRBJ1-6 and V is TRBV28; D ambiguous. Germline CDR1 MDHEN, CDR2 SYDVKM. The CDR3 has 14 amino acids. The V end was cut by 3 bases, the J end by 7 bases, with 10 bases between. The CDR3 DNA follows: TGTGCCAGCAGTTTCTCAGGTAGAAATTCACCCCTCCACTTT. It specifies CASSFSGRNSPLHF.

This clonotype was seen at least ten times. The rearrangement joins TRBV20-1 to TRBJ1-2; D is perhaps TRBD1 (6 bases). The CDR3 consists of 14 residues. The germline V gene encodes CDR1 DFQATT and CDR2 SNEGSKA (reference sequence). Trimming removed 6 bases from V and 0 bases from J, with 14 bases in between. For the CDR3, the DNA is TGCAGTGCCCCATTACAGGGATCTAACTATGGCTACACCTTC. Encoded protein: CSAPLQGSNYGYTF.

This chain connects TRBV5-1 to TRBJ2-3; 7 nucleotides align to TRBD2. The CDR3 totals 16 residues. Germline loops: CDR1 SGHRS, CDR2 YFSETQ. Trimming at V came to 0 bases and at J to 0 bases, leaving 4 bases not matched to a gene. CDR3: CASSLGTSVSTDTQYF. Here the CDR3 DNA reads TGCGCCAGCAGCTTGGGTACTAGCGTGAGCACAGATACGCAGTATTTT.

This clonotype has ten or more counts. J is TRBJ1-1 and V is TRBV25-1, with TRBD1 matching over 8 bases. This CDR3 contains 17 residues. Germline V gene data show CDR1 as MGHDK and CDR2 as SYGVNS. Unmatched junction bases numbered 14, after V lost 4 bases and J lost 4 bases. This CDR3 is CASSGRQAGGLITEAFF. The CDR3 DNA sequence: TGTGCCAGCAGTGGCCGACAGGCAGGGGGCTTGATCACTGAAGCTTTCTTT.

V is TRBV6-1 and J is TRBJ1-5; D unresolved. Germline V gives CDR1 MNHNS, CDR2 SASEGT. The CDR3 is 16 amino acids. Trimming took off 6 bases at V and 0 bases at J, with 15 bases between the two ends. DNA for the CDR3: TGTGCCAGCAGCGATATGTCGGGATATAGCAATCAGCCCCAGCATTTT. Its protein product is CASSDMSGYSNQPQHF.

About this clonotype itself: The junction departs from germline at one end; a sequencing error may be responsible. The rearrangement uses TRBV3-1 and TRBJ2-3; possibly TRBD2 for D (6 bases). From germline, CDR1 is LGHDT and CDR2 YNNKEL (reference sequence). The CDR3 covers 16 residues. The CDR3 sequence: CASSHLSPGVTDTQYF. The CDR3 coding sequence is TGTGCCAGCAGCCATTTAAGCCCGGGGGTGACAGATACACAGTATTTT.

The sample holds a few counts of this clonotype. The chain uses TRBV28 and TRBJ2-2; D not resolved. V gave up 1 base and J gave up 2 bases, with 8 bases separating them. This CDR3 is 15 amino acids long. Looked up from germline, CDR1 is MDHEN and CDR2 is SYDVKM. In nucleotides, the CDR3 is TGTGCCAGCAGTTTATTAGGGCTTAACACCGGGGAGCTGTTTTTT. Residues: CASSLLGLNTGELFF.

CDR3 DNA: TGTGCCAGCAGTCCGGACACCCACGAGCAGTACTTC. This translates into CASSPDTHEQYF. J is TRBJ2-7 and V is TRBV12-3 or TRBV12-4; a weak D match, TRBD1 (5 bases). The germline V and J ends were trimmed by 5 bases and 5 bases, with 10 bases remaining between them. The CDR3 is made up of 12 amino acids.

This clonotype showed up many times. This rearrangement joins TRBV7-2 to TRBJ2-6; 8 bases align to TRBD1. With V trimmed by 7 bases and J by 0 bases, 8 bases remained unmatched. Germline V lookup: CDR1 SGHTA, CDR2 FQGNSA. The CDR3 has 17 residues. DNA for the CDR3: TGTGCCAGCACCTGGACAGGGACCTTCTCTGGGGCCAACGTCCTGACTTTC. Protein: CASTWTGTFSGANVLTF.

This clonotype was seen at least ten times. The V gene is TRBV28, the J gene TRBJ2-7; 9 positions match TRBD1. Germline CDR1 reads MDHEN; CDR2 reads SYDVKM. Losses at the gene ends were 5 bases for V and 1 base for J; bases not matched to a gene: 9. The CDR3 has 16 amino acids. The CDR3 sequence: CASSRGTGSFSYEQYF. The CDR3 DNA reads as TGTGCCAGCAGTAGGGGGACAGGGAGTTTTTCCTACGAGCAGTACTTC.

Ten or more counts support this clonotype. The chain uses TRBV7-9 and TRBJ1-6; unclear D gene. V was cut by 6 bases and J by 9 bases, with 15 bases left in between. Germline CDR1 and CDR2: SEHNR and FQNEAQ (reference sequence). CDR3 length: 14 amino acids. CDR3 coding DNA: TGTGCCAGCAGTCTCCCTACTTTCTCTTCACCCCTCCACTTT. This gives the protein CASSLPTFSSPLHF.

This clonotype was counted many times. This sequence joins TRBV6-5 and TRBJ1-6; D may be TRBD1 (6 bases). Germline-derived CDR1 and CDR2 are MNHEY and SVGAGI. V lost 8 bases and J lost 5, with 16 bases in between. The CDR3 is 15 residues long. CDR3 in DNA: TGTGCCAGCTCCTGGGGGGGGGCCAATAATTCACCCCTCCACTTT. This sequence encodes CASSWGGANNSPLHF.

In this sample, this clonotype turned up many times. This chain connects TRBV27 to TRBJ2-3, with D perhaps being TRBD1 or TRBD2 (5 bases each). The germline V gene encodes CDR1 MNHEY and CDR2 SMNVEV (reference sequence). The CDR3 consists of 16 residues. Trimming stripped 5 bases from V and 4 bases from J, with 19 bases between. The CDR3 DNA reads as TGTGCCAGCAGTATTTACCGGGACCCCGTGGCAGATACGCAGTATTTT. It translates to CASSIYRDPVADTQYF.

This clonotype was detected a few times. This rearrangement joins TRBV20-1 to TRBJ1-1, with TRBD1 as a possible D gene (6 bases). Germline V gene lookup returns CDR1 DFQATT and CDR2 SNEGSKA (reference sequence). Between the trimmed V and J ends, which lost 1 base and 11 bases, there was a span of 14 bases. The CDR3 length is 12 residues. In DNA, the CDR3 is TGCAGTGCTAGAGTTCCGACAGGAAGGGCTTTCTTT. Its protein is CSARVPTGRAFF.

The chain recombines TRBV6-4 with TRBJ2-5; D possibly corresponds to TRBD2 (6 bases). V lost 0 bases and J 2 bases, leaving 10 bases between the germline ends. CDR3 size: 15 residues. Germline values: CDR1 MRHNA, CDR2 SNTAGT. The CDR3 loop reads CASSDSAGSQETQYF. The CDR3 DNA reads TGTGCCAGCAGTGACTCGGCGGGGTCGCAAGAGACCCAGTACTTC.

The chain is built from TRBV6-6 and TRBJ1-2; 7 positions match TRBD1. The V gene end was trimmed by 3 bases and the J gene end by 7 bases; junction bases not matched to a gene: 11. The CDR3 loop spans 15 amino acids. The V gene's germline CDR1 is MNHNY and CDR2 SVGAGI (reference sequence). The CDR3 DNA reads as TGTGCCAGCAGTTATCTACAGGGGCTCGCCGGTGGCTACACCTTC. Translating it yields CASSYLQGLAGGYTF.

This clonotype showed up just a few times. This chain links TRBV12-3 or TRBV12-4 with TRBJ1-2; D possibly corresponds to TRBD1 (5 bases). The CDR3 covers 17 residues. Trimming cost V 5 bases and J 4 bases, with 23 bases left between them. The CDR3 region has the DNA TGTGCCAGCAGTCCCGGGGGACTCGAAATTTTCGGCTATGGCTACACCTTC. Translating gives CASSPGGLEIFGYGYTF.

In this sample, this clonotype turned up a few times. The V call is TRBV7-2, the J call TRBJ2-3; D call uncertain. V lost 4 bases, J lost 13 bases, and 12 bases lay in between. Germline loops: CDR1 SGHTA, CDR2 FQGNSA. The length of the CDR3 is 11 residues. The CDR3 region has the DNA TGTGCCAGCAGCTCTCGGGTAGAGAAGTATTTT. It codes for CASSSRVEKYF.

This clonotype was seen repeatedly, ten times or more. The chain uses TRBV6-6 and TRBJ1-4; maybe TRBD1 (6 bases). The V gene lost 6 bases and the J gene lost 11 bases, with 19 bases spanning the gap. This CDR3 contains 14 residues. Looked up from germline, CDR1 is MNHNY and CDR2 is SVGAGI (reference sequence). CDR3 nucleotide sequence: TGTGCCAGCAGGACTGAGGGGGAGACCGGCAAACTGTTTTTT. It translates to CASRTEGETGKLFF.

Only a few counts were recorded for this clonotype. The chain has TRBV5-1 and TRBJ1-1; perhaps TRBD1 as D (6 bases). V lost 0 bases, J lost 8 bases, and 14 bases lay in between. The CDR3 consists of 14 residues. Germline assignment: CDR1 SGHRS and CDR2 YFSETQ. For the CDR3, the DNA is TGCGCCAGCAGCTTGGCCGCGACAGGTCGGGAAGCTTTCTTT. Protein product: CASSLAATGREAFF.

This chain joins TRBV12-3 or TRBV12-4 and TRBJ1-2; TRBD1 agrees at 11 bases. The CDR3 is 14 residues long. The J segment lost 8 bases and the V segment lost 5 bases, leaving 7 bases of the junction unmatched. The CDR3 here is CASSRDRGTEGYTF. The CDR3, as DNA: TGTGCCAGCAGTCGGGACAGGGGGACGGAGGGCTACACCTTC.

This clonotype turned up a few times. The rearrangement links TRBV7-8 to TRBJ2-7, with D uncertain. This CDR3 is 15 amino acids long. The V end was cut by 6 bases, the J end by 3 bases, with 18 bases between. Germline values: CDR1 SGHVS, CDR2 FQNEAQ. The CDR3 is CASRTWAATNYEQYF. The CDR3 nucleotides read TGTGCCAGCAGGACCTGGGCAGCTACAAACTACGAGCAGTACTTC.

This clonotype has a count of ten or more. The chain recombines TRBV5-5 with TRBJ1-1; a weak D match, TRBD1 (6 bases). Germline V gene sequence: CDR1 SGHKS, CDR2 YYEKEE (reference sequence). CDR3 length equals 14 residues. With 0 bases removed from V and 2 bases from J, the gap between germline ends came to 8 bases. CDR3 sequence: CASSLADSNTEAFF. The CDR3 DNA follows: TGTGCCAGCAGCTTGGCGGACAGCAACACTGAAGCTTTCTTT.